This TCR beta chain was retrieved from a study of monozygotic twins with cystic fibrosis. Study-level information: With about 16 PCR cycles, barcoded libraries came from around 3 micrograms of fragmented DNA.

Details on this clone: Its antigen is unidentified.

General study results and limits: No link emerged between shared CDR3 counts and age, concordance or severity.

CDR3 length: 13 residues. Trimming removed 0 bases at V and 9 bases at J, with 11 bases between. The germline gives CDR1 MRHNA, CDR2 SNTAGT. Assay: immunoSEQ multiplex PCR; the TCRdb copy retains only in-frame clones and omits some. Of about 36,000 clones listed, around 82% are singletons. The source of this sequence is a girl aged 2-9 years with cystic fibrosis. The V call is TRBV6-4, the J call TRBJ1-2, with D possibly matching TRBD1 (5 bases). Sequenced input: blood. CDR3 amino acids: CASSDSFSGSYTF. CDR3 DNA: TGTGCCAGCAGTGACTCTTTCTCAGGGAGCTACACCTTC.